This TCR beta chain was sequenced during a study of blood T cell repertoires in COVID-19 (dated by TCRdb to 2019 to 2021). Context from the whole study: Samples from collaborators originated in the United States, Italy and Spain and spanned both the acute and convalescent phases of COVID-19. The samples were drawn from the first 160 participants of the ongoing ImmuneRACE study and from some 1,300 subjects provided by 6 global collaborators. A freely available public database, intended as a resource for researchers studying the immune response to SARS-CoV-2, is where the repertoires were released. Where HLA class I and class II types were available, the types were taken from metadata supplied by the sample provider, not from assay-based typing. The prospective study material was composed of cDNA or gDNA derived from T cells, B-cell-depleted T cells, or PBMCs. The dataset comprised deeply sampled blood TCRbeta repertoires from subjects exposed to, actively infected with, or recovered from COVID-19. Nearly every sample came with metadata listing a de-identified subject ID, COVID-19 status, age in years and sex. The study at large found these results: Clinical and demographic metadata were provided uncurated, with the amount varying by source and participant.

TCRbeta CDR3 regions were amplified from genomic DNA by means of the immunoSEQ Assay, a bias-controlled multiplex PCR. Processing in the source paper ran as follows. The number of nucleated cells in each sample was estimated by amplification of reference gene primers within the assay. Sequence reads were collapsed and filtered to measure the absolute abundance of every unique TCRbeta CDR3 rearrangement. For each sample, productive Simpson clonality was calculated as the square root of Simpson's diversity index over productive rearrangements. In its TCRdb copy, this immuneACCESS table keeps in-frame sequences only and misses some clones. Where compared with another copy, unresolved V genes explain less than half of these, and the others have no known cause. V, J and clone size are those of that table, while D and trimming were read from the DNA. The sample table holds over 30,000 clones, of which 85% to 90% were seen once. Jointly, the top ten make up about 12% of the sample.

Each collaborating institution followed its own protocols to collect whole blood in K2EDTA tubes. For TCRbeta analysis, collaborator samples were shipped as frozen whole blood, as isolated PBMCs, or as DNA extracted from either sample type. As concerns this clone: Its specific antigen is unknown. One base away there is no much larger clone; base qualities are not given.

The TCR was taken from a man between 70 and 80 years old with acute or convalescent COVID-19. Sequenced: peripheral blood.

The base sequence is TGTGCCAGCAGTCCAGCGGGGGAGGCCCAAGAGACCCAGTACTTC. The resulting protein is CASSPAGEAQETQYF. This sequence uses TRBV7-3 and TRBJ2-5; TRBD2 fits 8 bases in the junction. For this chain, trimming is 6 bases at the V end and 1 base at the J end, and the number of junction bases without a gene match is 7. Including the terminal cysteine and phenylalanine, the CDR3 comprises 15 residues. The DNA shown is the 45-base CDR3, in frame from base 1. The germline V gene yields SGHTA for CDR1 and FQGTGA for CDR2.